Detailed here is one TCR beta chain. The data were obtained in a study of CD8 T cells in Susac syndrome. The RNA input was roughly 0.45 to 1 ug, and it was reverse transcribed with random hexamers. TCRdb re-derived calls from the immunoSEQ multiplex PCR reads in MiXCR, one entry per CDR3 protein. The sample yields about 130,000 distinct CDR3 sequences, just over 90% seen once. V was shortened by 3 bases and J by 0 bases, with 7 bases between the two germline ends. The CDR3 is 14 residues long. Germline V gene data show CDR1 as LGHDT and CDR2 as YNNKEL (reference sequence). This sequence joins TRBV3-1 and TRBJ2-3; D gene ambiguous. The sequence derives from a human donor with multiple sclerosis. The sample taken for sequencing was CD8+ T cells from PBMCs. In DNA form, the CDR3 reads TGTGCCAGCAGCCACCTGAGTAGCACAGATACGCAGTATTTT. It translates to CASSHLSSTDTQYF.